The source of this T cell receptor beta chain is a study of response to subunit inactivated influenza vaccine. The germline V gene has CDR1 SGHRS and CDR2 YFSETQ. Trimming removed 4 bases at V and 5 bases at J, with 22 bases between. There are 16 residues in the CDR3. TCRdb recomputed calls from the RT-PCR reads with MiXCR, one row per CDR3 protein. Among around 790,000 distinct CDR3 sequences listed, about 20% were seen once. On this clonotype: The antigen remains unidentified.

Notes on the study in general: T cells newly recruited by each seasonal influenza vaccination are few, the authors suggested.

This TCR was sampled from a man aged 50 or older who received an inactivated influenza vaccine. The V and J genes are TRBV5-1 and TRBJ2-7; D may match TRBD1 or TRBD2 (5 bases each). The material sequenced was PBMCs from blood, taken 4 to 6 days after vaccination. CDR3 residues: CASSLIPGPSGNEQYF. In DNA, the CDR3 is TGCGCCAGCAGCCTAATACCGGGACCCTCAGGGAACGAGCAGTACTTC.